This T cell receptor (beta chain) originates from a study of shared clonotypes between healthy human individuals. Trimming left V 8 bases short and J 4 bases short, with 6 bases between. CDR3 length equals 11 residues. Germline assignment: CDR1 MDHEN and CDR2 SYDVKM. Profiling relied on immunoSEQ multiplex PCR, and the TCRdb table lists in-frame clones only, not all of them. The table shows more than 1 million clones, with about 80% occurring only once. The chain carries TRBV28 and TRBJ1-5, with D unclear. The sample consisted of memory CD4+ T cells from PBMCs. The subset was: CD45RA-negative fraction. This TCR was recovered from a man between 18 and 35 years old in good health. Some clones in this sample may be carry-over from other donors' samples. CDR3 in DNA: TGTGCCAGCGGTGGGAATCAGCCCCAGCATTTT. Translated: CASGGNQPQHF.